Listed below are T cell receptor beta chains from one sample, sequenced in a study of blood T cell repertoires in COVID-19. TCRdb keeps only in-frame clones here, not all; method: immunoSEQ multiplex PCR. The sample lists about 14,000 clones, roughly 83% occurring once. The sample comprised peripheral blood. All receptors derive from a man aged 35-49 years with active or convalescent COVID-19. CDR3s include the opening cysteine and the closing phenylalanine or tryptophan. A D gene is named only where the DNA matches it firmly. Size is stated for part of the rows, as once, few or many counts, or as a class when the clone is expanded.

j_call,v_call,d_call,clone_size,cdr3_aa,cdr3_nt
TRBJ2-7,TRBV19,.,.,CASSRDLISYEQYF,TGTGCCAGTAGTAGGGACTTAATATCCTACGAGCAGTACTTC
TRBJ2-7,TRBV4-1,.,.,CASSQDAAGAGEQYF,TGCGCCAGCAGCCAAGATGCGGCAGGGGCAGGGGAGCAGTACTTC
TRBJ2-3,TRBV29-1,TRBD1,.,CSVHAADRADTQYF,TGCAGCGTCCATGCCGCTGACAGGGCAGATACGCAGTATTTT
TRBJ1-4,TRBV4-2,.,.,CASSLEDRQLFF,TGTGCCAGCAGCCTCGAGGACAGACAACTGTTTTTT
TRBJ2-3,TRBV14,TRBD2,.,CASSQNSGGNTDTQYF,TGTGCCAGCAGCCAAAATAGCGGGGGCAACACAGATACGCAGTATTTT
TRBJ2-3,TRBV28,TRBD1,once,CASSTPGDRLTDTQYF,TGTGCCAGCAGTACCCCCGGGGACAGGTTGACAGATACGCAGTATTTT
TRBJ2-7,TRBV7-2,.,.,CASSLGWPGIYEQYF,TGTGCCAGCAGCTTAGGATGGCCAGGAATCTACGAGCAGTACTTC
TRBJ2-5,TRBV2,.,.,CASRATGFSQETQYF,TGTGCCAGCAGGGCCACAGGATTCAGCCAAGAGACCCAGTACTTC
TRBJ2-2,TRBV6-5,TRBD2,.,CASSYSASGGSGELFF,TGTGCCAGCAGTTACTCGGCTAGCGGGGGGTCCGGGGAGCTGTTTTTT
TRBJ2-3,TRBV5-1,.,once,CASSLVAGSPDTQYF,TGCGCCAGCAGCTTGGTCGCAGGATCGCCAGATACGCAGTATTTT
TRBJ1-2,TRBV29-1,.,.,CSVGSGIDGYTF,TGCAGCGTTGGTTCAGGGATCGATGGCTACACCTTC